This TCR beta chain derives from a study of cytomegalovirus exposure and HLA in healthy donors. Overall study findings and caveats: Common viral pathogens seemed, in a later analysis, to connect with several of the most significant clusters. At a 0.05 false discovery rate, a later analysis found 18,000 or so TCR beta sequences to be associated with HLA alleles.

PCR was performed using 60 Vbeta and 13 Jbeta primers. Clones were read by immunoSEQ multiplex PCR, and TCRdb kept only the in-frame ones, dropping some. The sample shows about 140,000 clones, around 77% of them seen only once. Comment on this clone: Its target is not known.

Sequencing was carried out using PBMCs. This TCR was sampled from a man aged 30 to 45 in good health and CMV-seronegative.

The CDR3 DNA sequence: TGTGCCAGCAGCTTAGCCCCCAGGTACACAGATACGCAGTATTTT. This encodes CASSLAPRYTDTQYF. The chain employs TRBV7-2 and TRBJ2-3; D is unresolved. Germline V CDR1 and CDR2: SGHTA, FQGNSA. The CDR3 runs 15 residues. V was shortened by 0 bases and J by 2 bases, with 9 bases between the two germline ends.